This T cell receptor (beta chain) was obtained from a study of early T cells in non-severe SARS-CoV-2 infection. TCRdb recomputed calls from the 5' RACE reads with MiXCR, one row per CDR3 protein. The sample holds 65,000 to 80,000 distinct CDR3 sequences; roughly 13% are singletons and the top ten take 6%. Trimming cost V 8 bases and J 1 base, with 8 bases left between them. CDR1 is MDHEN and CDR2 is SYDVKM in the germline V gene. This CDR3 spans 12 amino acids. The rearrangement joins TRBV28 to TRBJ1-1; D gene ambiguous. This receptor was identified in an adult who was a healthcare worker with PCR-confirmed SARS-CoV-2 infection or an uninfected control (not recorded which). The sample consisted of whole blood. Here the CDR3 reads CASSAGNTEAFF. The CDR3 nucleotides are TGTGCCAGCTCGGCGGGGAACACTGAAGCTTTCTTT.